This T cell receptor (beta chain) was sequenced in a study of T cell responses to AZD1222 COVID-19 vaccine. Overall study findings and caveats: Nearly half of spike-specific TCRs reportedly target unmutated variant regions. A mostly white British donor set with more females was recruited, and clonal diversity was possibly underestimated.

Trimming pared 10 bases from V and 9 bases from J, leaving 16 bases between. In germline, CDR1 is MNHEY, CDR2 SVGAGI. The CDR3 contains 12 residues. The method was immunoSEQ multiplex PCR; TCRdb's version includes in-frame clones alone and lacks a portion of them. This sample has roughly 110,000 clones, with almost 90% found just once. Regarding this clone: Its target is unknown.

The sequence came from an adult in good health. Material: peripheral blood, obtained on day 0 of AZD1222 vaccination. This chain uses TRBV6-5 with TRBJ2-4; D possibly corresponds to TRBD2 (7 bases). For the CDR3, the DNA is TGTGCCACCGAGGGGGGGTCTAGCATTCAGTACTTC. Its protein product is CATEGGSSIQYF.